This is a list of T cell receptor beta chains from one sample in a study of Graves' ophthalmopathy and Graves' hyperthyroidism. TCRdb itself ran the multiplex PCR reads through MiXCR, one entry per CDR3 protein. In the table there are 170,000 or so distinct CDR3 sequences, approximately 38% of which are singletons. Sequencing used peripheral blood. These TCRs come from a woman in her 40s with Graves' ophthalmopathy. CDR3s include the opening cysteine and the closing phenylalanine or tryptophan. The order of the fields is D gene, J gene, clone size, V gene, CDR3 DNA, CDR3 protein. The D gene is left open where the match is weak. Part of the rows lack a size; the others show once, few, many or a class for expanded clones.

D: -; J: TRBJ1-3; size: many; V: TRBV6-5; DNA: TGTGCCAGCAGTTACTCCAAGGACACCCGAAACACCATATATTTT; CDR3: CASSYSKDTRNTIYF
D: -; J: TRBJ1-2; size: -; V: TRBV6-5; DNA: TGTGCCAGCAGTTACAGGCGGGAAAGCGATGGCTACACCTTC; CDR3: CASSYRRESDGYTF
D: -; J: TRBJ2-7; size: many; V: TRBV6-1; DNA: TGTGCCAGCAGTGAACAGCGAAACGAGCAGTACTTC; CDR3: CASSEQRNEQYF
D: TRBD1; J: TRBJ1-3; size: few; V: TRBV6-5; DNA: TGTGCCAGCAGTTACGGACAGGCCAGGGGCGGAAACACCATATATTTT; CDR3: CASSYGQARGGNTIYF
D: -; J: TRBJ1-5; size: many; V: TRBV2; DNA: TGTGCCAGCAAAGGGGCCGGCAATCAGCCCCAGCATTTT; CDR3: CASKGAGNQPQHF
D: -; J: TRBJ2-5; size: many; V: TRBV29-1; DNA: TGCAGCGTTGTTGGAGGAGAGACCCAGTACTTC; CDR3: CSVVGGETQYF
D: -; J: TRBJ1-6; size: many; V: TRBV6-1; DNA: TGTGCCAGTAGGACCGCCTATAATTCACCCCTCCACTTT; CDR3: CASRTAYNSPLHF
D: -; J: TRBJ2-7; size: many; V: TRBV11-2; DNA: TGTGCCAGCAGCTTAGTTACGGGCTACGAGCAGTACTTC; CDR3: CASSLVTGYEQYF
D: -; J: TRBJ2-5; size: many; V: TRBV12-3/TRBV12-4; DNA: TGTGCCAGCAGTTCAGCAGGGTTTCAAGAGACCCAGTACTTC; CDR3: CASSSAGFQETQYF
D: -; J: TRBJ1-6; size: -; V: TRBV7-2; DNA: TGTGCCAGCAGCTCCGGACAGAGAAGATCACCCCTCCACTTT; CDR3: CASSSGQRRSPLHF
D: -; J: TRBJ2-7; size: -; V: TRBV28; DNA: TGTGCCAGCAGGCTAGGAGCTTACGAGCAGTACTTC; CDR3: CASRLGAYEQYF
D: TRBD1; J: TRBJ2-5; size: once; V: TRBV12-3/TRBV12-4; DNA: TGTGCCAGCAGTCTACAGGGGGCGGGAAGGGAAGAGACCCAGTACTTC; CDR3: CASSLQGAGREETQYF
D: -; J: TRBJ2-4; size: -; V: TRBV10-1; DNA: TGCGCCAGCAGCGGCGCGGGCTCCTCAGCCAAAAACATTCAGTACTTC; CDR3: CASSGAGSSAKNIQYF
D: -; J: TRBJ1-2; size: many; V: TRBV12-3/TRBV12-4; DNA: TGTGCCAGCAGTCCCGGCCATAACTATGGCTACACCTTC; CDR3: CASSPGHNYGYTF
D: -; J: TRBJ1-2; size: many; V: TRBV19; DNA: TGTGCCAGTAGAATAGTCTCACAGGGTGACTATGGCTACACCTTC; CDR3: CASRIVSQGDYGYTF
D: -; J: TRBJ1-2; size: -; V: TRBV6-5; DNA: TGTGCCAGCAGTTACTCGCCCAAATATGGCTACACCTTC; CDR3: CASSYSPKYGYTF
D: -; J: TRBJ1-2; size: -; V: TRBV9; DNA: TGTGCCAGCAGCGTAGGGTGGGGGTTTAGCTATGGCTACACCTTC; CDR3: CASSVGWGFSYGYTF
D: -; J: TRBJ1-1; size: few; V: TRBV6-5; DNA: TGTGCCAGCAGTTACACAGATCAAATTCATGAAGCTTTCTTT; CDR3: CASSYTDQIHEAFF
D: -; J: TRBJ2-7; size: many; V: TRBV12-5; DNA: TGTGCTAGTTCGACAGAAAACTCCTACGAGCAGTACTTC; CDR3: CASSTENSYEQYF
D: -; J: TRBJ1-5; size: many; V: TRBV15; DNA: TGTGCCACCAGCAGAGAATATAGCAATCAGCCCCAGCATTTT; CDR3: CATSREYSNQPQHF
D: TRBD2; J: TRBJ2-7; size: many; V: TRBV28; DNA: TGTGCCAGCACCTTAGTGGGGACTAGAAACTACGAGCAGTACTTC; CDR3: CASTLVGTRNYEQYF
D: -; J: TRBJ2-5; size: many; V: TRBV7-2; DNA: TGTGCCAGCAGCCCCTTGCATGAGTACCAAGAGACCCAGTACTTC; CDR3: CASSPLHEYQETQYF
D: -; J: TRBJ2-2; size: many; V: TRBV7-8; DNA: TGTGCCAGCAGCTTAAAGTCCTACACCGGGGAGCTGTTTTTT; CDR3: CASSLKSYTGELFF
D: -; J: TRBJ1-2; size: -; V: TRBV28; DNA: TGTGCCAGCAGGACAGGACGCGCTAACTATGGCTACACCTTC; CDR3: CASRTGRANYGYTF
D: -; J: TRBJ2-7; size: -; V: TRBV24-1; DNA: TGTGCCACCAGTGCCCCTGCCGGCTACGAGCAGTACTTC; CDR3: CATSAPAGYEQYF
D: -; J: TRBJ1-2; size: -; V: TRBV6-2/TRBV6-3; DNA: TGTGCCAGCAGAATGAACACTTATGGCTACACCTTC; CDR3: CASRMNTYGYTF
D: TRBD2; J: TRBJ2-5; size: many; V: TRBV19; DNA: TGTGCCAGTAGTTCTAAGCTCGGGAGGGGATCTCAAGAGACCCAGTACTTC; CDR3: CASSSKLGRGSQETQYF
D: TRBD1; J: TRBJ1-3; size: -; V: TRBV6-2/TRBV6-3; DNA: TGTGCCAGCACCCGTCGGACAGGAGGCCGGACCGGAAACACCATATATTTT; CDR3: CASTRRTGGRTGNTIYF
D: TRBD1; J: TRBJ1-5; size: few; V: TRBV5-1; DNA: TGCGCCAGCAGCTTCGGGACAGAAGATCAGCCCCAGCATTTT; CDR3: CASSFGTEDQPQHF
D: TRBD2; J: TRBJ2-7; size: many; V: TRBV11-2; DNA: TGTGCCAGCAGTTTTCCGGGACTAGCGGGAGTTAACGAGCAGTACTTC; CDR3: CASSFPGLAGVNEQYF
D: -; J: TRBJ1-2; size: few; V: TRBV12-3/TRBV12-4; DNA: TGTGCCAGCAGGCTAGGTACCGATTATGGCTACACCTTC; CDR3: CASRLGTDYGYTF
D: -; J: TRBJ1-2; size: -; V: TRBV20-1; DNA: TGCAGTGTCCCGAATGCGGGCTCTGGCTACACCTTC; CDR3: CSVPNAGSGYTF
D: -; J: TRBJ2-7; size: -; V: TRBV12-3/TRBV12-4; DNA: TGTGCCAGCAGTTTAACAGGGCCATGGTACGAGCAGTACTTC; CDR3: CASSLTGPWYEQYF
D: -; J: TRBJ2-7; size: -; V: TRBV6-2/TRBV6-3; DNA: TGTGCCAGCAGTCAGACACACGGAGAGTCCTACGAGCAGTACTTC; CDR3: CASSQTHGESYEQYF
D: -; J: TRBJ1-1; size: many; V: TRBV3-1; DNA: TGTGCCAGCAGCCAAATAACCAACACTGAAGCTTTCTTT; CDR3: CASSQITNTEAFF
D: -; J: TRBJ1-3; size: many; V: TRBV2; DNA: TGTGCCAGCAGTGAAATGATCTCTGGAAACACCATATATTTT; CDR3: CASSEMISGNTIYF
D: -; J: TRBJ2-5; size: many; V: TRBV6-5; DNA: TGTGCCAGCAGTTACTCGGCAGGGAGGGAGACCCAGTACTTC; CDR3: CASSYSAGRETQYF
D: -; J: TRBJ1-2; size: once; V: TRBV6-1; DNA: TGTGCCAGCGGGGGCAGCCCGAGACGGAATGGCTACACCTTC; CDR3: CASGGSPRRNGYTF
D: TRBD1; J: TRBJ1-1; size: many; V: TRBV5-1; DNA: TGCGCCAGCAGCTTGCGTGGCAGGGGGTACTTGAACACTGAAGCTTTCTTT; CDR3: CASSLRGRGYLNTEAFF
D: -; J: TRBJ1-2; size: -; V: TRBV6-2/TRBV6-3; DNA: TGTGCCAGCAGTTACGGCAGATCCAACTATGGCTACACCTTC; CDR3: CASSYGRSNYGYTF
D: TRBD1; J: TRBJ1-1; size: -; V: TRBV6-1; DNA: TGTGCCAGCAGTGAATTAGAAGGACAGGGTGAAACTTTCTTT; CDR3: CASSELEGQGETFF
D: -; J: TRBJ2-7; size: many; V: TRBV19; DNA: TGTGCCAGTAGTATAGAAAGAGGGTCTAACGAGCAGTACTTC; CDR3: CASSIERGSNEQYF
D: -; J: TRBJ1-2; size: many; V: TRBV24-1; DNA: TGTGCCACCAGTGAAGGACAGTTTGATGGCTACACCTTC; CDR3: CATSEGQFDGYTF
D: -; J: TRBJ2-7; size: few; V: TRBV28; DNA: TGTGCCAGCAGTTTACGAGTCCCGCCGGAGAATACCTACGAGCAGTACTTC; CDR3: CASSLRVPPENTYEQYF
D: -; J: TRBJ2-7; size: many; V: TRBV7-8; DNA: TGTGCCAGCAGCCCGTATACGAGACAGAACTCCTACGAGCAGTACTTC; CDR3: CASSPYTRQNSYEQYF
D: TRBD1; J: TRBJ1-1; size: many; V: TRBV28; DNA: TGTGCCAGCAGTGGTCAGGGGGCTTGGATGAACACTGAAGCTTTCTTT; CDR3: CASSGQGAWMNTEAFF
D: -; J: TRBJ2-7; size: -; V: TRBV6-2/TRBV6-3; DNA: TGTGCCAGCAGTTACGTGGCAGGGAGCTACGAGCAGTACTTC; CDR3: CASSYVAGSYEQYF
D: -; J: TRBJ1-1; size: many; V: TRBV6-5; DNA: TGTGCCAGCAGTTATAACCCTGGCCCAGGCGCTGAAGCTTTCTTT; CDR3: CASSYNPGPGAEAFF
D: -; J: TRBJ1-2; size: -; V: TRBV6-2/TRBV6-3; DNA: TGTGCCAGCAGTTACAGGGACGCGGGCTATGGCTACACCTTC; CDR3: CASSYRDAGYGYTF
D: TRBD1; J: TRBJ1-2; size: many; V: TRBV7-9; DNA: TGTGCCAGCAGCTTAGGACAGGGGGCTCAGAACTATGGCTACACCTTC; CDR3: CASSLGQGAQNYGYTF
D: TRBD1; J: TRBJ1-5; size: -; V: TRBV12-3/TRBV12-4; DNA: TGTGCCAGCAGTCAAACCGGGACAGGGAATCATCAGCCCCAGCATTTT; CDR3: CASSQTGTGNHQPQHF
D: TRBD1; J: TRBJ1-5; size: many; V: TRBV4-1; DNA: TGCGCCAGCAGCCAAGAGACAGGGGGTCAGCCCCAGCATTTT; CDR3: CASSQETGGQPQHF
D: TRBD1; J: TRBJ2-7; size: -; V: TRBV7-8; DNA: TGTGCCAGCAGTTTCCCGGGACAGGCCTACGAGCAGTACTTC; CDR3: CASSFPGQAYEQYF